A single T cell receptor beta chain is shown here with its context. Its antigen is still unknown. No much larger clonotype is one base removed from it; base qualities were not supplied. The library was produced with 5' RACE. Sequencing relied on an Illumina HiSeq 2500. The second PCR ran for about 6 to 11 cycles and used a J-beta primer mix along with a sample-barcoded 5' primer. A unique molecular identifier was introduced onto each TCR beta cDNA molecule by a template-switch 5' adaptor carrying 12 random nucleotides. At least 2.5 million CDR3-containing paired-end reads were obtained from each sample. The Mint cDNA synthesis kit, primed by a TRBC-specific oligonucleotide, was used to synthesize first-strand cDNA from all RNA. After uracil-DNA glycosylase treatment, a first 18-cycle PCR used universal primers M1SS and BC2_uni_R on all cDNA. The original methods were these. For normalization, 1 million high-quality reads, each with a distinct molecular identifier, were randomly selected from each sample. Instead of being binned into consensus sequences, reads that shared molecular identifiers were thrown out. CDR3 identification, clonotype clustering and error correction used MiTCR with a Q25 quality threshold and the strictest error-elimination algorithm. A nonparametric unseen species model with Euler transformation was used to estimate a lower bound on total TCR beta diversity. TCRdb reprocessing: public reads trimmed at Q25 with fastp, clones called with MiXCR, in-frame beta chains kept. Every distinct CDR3 protein forms one entry, paired with its most common genes and DNA. It is TCRdb's table, rather than the study itself, that gives the V and J calls and clone size. The sample table lists about 2 million distinct CDR3 sequences, just under 50% of them with a count of one. The top ten clonotypes cover roughly 2.1% of the sample.

The approximately 39 donors, aged 6 to 90 years, were systemically healthy Caucasian individuals from Russia. Each donor gave about 9.7 milliliters of peripheral blood, drawn into EDTA-treated Vacutainer tubes. Ficoll-Paque density-gradient centrifugation was used to isolate PBMCs, with at least 6 million obtained per sample. Total RNA, at least 6 micrograms per sample, was extracted from PBMCs with Trizol reagent. For every donor, flow cytometry on a PBMC aliquot measured the percentage of naive CD45RAhigh/CD27high T cells. From the germline V gene, CDR1 is SGHNT and CDR2 is YENEEA. Trimming removed 5 bases from V and 4 bases from J, leaving 11 bases between the germline ends. Its CDR3 holds 13 amino acids, cysteine through phenylalanine. Kept here is only the CDR3 DNA, which spans 39 bases and is read in frame from base 1. This sample stems from a study of blood T cells in healthy people across ages (dated by TCRdb to between 2014 and 2016). Study-wide context: Template switching captured roughly one uniquely barcoded TCR beta cDNA molecule per two T cells in model experiments. The study measured age-related changes in TCR beta repertoire diversity using deep sequencing normalized with unique cDNA molecular identifiers. The donors were split into four age groups: young (average around 15 years), middle-aged (roughly 42), aged (approximately 60) and long-lived (roughly 86). To avoid experimental bias, donors of different ages were distributed randomly across sequencing lanes. For two donors (one aged 18 to 30 and one aged 80 or older), the study analyzed two additional independent replicas of 1 million unique cDNA reads from the same blood draw.

Summary of the overall study and its limitations: Compared with the aged group, more naive CD4+ T cells, fewer expanded clones and increased TCR diversity were shown by the long-lived group, suggesting age selection. Bulk unsorted PBMC profiling prevented conclusive comparison of naive and antigen-experienced compartments. Estimates of total diversity from one million sequenced T cells were regarded as lower bounds and underestimates. The CMV infection status of donors was not known, potentially confounding age-related changes in expanded clonotypes. The percentage of naive T cells measured by flow cytometry correlated strongly with observed TCR beta diversity. Observed TCR beta diversity per million T cells fell roughly linearly with age, and a significant reduction was already apparent by age around 40.

The TCR comes from a woman in her thirties or forties in good health. This chain is built from TRBV11-3 and TRBJ1-1, with the D gene not clear enough to name. The sequenced sample consisted of blood. The CDR3 corresponds to CASSARITTEAFF. The nucleotide sequence is given as TGTGCCAGCAGCGCGCGGATAACCACTGAAGCTTTCTTT.